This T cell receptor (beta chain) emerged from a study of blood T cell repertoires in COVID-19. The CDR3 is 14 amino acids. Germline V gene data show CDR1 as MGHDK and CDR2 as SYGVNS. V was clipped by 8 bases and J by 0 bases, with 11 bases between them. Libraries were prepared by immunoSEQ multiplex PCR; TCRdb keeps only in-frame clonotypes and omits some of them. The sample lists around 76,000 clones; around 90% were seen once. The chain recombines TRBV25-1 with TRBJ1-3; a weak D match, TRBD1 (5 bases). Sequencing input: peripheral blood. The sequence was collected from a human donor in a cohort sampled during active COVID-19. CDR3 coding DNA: TGTGCCAGCGCAGACAGCCACTCTGGAAACACCATATATTTT. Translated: CASADSHSGNTIYF.